Below are 18 T cell receptor beta chains sequenced from a single sample in a study of T-cell reconstitution after alpha-beta-depleted transplantation in children. A TCRbeta library incorporating unique molecular identifiers was prepared. From the PCR reads, TCRdb called clonotypes with MiXCR, one entry per CDR3 protein. The sample carries about 290,000 distinct CDR3 sequences, around 10% recorded once. The sample consisted of PBMCs, taken before TCRalphabeta/CD19-depleted stem cell transplant. The source of these receptors is a boy younger than two with acute myeloid leukemia, due to receive a stem cell transplant.

This clonotype showed up many times. For the CDR3, the DNA is TGTGCCAGCGGCATGCGCTACGAGCAGTACTTC. It yields the protein CASGMRYEQYF. The rearrangement links TRBV6-6 to TRBJ2-7; D is unresolved. Germline loops: CDR1 MNHNY, CDR2 SVGAGI (reference sequence). CDR3 length: 11 residues. Deletions cut 8 bases from V and 3 bases from J, with 8 bases between.

This clonotype was seen ten or more times. The J gene is TRBJ1-4, the V gene TRBV6-1, with D possibly being TRBD1 (6 bases). Trimming left V 8 bases short and J 4 bases short, with 20 bases between. Germline values: CDR1 MNHNS, CDR2 SASEGT. This CDR3 has 16 residues. CDR3 DNA: TGTGCCAGCGCTCGATTGAGGGGGGGAGTTAATGAAAAACTGTTTTTT. Amino acid sequence: CASARLRGGVNEKLFF.

In its sample, this clonotype was seen many times. This chain uses TRBV7-6 with TRBJ2-7, with D tentatively TRBD1 (6 bases). CDR3 length equals 16 residues. Trimming left V 2 bases short and J 3 bases short, with 17 bases between. CDR1 is SGHVS and CDR2 is FNYEAQ in the germline V gene. CDR3 sequence (DNA): TGTGCCAGCAGCTTACCCGGGACAATCGAGCACTACGAGCAGTACTTC. Protein product: CASSLPGTIEHYEQYF.

This clonotype showed up many times. This sequence joins TRBV5-1 and TRBJ2-7; weak D call: TRBD1 (6 bases). The V gene's germline CDR1 is SGHRS and CDR2 YFSETQ. The CDR3 has 15 residues. V gave up 3 bases and J gave up 1 base, with 14 bases separating them. CDR3 loop: CASSWEPGQSYEQYF. The DNA of the CDR3 is TGCGCCAGCAGCTGGGAACCTGGACAGTCCTACGAGCAGTACTTC.

This clonotype was seen ten or more times. This chain links TRBV27 with TRBJ2-7, with TRBD2 matching over 15 bases. Germline CDR1 reads MNHEY; CDR2 reads SMNVEV (reference sequence). The CDR3 runs to 19 residues. Trimming at V came to 2 bases and at J to 0 bases, leaving 8 bases not matched to a gene. CDR3: CASSLVGLAGGGSSYEQYF. The CDR3 DNA is TGTGCCAGCAGTTTAGTCGGACTAGCGGGAGGGGGAAGCTCCTACGAGCAGTACTTC.

Note on this clonotype: A much larger clone sits a single nucleotide away, making a read error possible. This rearrangement joins TRBV2 to TRBJ2-3, with 9 nucleotides matching TRBD2. The CDR3 runs to 16 residues. Germline CDR1 SNHLY, CDR2 FYNNEI. The CDR3 reads CASSSSSGRRTDTRYF. DNA of the CDR3: TGTGCCAGCAGTTCGAGTAGCGGGAGACGAACAGATACGCGGTATTTT.

This clonotype has at least ten counts. V is TRBV28 and J is TRBJ1-1; TRBD1 matches 9 bases. Losses at the gene ends were 3 bases for V and 3 bases for J; bases not matched to a gene: 8. The CDR3 has 16 amino acids. Germline lookup yields CDR1 MDHEN and CDR2 SYDVKM. The CDR3 DNA follows: TGTGCCAGCAGTTTTGGGACAGGGCCTGATTACACTGAAGCTTTCTTT. Its translation is CASSFGTGPDYTEAFF.

The chain links TRBV11-2 to TRBJ2-1; TRBD2 agrees at 9 bases. CDR3 length: 17 amino acids. Germline-derived CDR1 and CDR2 are SGHAT and FQNNGV. The V and J ends lost 0 bases and 2 bases, in that order; junction bases with no gene match: 5. In nucleotides, the CDR3 is TGTGCCAGCAGCTTAGACACCTTAGCGGGAGCCTACAATGAGCAGTTCTTC. Amino acids: CASSLDTLAGAYNEQFF.

Turning to this clonotype: A clone one base away is much larger, so this may be a read error. The chain combines TRBV28 with TRBJ2-5; TRBD2 matches 14 bases. With 9 bases clipped from V and 4 bases from J, the junction kept 7 bases outside the gene matches. This CDR3 has 15 residues. Germline values: CDR1 MDHEN, CDR2 SYDVKM. DNA of the CDR3: TGTGCCAGAACCGGGACTAGCGGGAGTATAGAGACCCAGTACTTC. It translates to CARTGTSGSIETQYF.

This clonotype was seen at least ten times. The chain has TRBV5-6 and TRBJ2-7; 7 nucleotides match TRBD2. The CDR3 consists of 15 residues. Trimming cost V 6 bases and J 5 bases; bases outside gene matches: 14. Looked up from germline, CDR1 is SGHDT and CDR2 is YYEEEE. The CDR3 DNA follows: TGTGCCAGCACCCCGCTACGCGGGAGAATCCACGAGCAGTACTTC. Translating gives CASTPLRGRIHEQYF.

This clonotype was found a few times. The chain combines TRBV12-3 or TRBV12-4 with TRBJ1-5; no definite D call. Trimming took off 1 base at V and 4 bases at J, with 8 bases between the two ends. The CDR3 runs to 14 residues. CDR3: CASSLGRENQPQHF. In nucleotides, the CDR3 is TGTGCCAGCAGTTTAGGTCGGGAAAATCAGCCCCAGCATTTT.

This clonotype has a count of ten or more. This chain uses TRBV28 with TRBJ2-6, with D uncertain. The V gene lost 9 bases and the J gene lost 0 bases, with 9 bases spanning the gap. The CDR3 length is 14 residues. Germline CDR1 reads MDHEN; CDR2 reads SYDVKM. The CDR3 DNA is TGTGCCAGGGGTGTGAGCTCTGGGGCCAACGTCCTGACTTTC. The encoded protein is CARGVSSGANVLTF.

At least ten counts were recorded for this clonotype. V usage is TRBV16 and J usage is TRBJ2-7, with D perhaps TRBD1 (6 bases). CDR1 is KGHSY and CDR2 is FQNENV in the germline V gene. The CDR3 sequence is 13 residues long. V lost 1 base, J lost 7 bases, and 11 bases lay in between. CDR3 DNA sequence: TGTGCCAGCAGCCAATATCGAGGGGGTGAGCAGTACTTC. Protein product: CASSQYRGGEQYF.

This clonotype occurred once. A much larger clone sits a single nucleotide away, making a read error possible. The V gene is TRBV28, the J gene TRBJ1-3; a weak D match, TRBD1 (5 bases). Trimming removed 3 bases at V and 0 bases at J, with 21 bases between. The CDR3 contains 19 residues. In germline, CDR1 is MDHEN, CDR2 SYDVKM. The CDR3 reads CASSFTGHMILFSGNTIYF. DNA for the CDR3: TGTGCCAGCAGTTTCACCGGACACATGATCCTATTCTCTGGAAACACCATATATTTT.

About this clonotype: A read error may explain this, as a much larger clone is one base away. The rearrangement links TRBV20-1 to TRBJ2-1; no reliable D call. The CDR3 has 10 residues. The germline V gene has CDR1 DFQATT and CDR2 SNEGSKA (reference sequence). The CDR3 DNA sequence: TGCAGTGCTAGAGGAAATGAGCAGTTGTTC. It translates to CSARGNEQLF.

This clonotype was picked up many times. The chain joins TRBV5-1 to TRBJ2-5; 12 bases align to TRBD1. The CDR3 is 14 amino acids. The ends lost 3 bases at V and 4 bases at J; junction bases unmatched: 1. The germline CDR1 and CDR2 sequences are SGHRS and YFSETQ. CDR3 sequence: CASSWDRGLETQYF. The CDR3 DNA is TGCGCCAGCAGCTGGGACAGGGGGCTAGAGACCCAGTACTTC.

As regards this clonotype: A much larger clone sits a single nucleotide away, making a read error possible. The chain employs TRBV5-6 and TRBJ2-3, with 8 bases fitting TRBD1. Germline values: CDR1 SGHDT, CDR2 YYEEEE. The CDR3 totals 14 residues. The CDR3 sequence: CVSSLAGGWDTQYF. The CDR3 bases are TGTGTCAGCAGCTTGGCAGGGGGCTGGGATACGCAGTATTTT.

Of note for this clonotype: It may be a read error: a sequence one base away is much more abundant. This chain joins TRBV11-2 and TRBJ2-1; TRBD2 matches at 8 bases. The CDR3 runs 18 residues. V gave up 5 bases and J gave up 3 bases; unmatched junction bases: 15. The germline gives CDR1 SGHAT, CDR2 FQNNGV. CDR3 in DNA: TGTGCCAGCAGCGTAGTCTTAGCGGGGCGCAGCTTCTACAATGAGCAGTTCTTC. Encoded protein: CASSVVLAGRSFYNEQFF. The complete variable domain, with remaining parts taken from reference TRBV11-2 and TRBJ2-1, reads EAGVAQSPRYKIIEKRQSVAFWCNPISGHATLYWYQQILGQGPKLLIQFQNNGVVDDSQLPKDRFSAERLKGVDSTLKIQPAKLEDSAVYLCASSVVLAGRSFYNEQFFGPGTRLTVL.